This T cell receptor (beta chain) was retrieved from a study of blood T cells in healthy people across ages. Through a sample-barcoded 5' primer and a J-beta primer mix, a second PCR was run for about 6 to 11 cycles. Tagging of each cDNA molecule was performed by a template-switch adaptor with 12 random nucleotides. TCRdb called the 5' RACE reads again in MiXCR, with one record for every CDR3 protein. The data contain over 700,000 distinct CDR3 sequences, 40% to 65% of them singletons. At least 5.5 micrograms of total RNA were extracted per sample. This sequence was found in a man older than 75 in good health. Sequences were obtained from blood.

CDR3 DNA: TGTGCCAGCAGTTCAGTCCCGGGACAGGGGGCACGTTACAATGAGCAGTTCTTC. Its translation: CASSSVPGQGARYNEQFF. The chain employs TRBV12-3 or TRBV12-4 and TRBJ2-1, with 12 bases that match TRBD1. J was trimmed by 4 bases and V by 4 bases; bases with no gene match: 11. The CDR3 is 18 amino acids.